These T cell receptor beta chains were read from a single sample in a study of response to subunit inactivated influenza vaccine. Via MiXCR, TCRdb re-called the RT-PCR reads, giving one row per CDR3 protein. Among 500,000 to 550,000 distinct CDR3 sequences, 20% to 25% were seen once, and the ten largest hold 2.5% to 3%. The same sample was also used in a study of T cells expressing NK-cell markers.

The material was CD4+ T cells sorted from PBMCs, obtained approximately 12 days after vaccination. The receptors originated from a man aged 45-65 years who received an inactivated influenza vaccine. Each CDR3 is given with its conserved first and last residue. The D gene is left open where the match is weak. The size of a clone is reported for some rows only, either as once, few or many, or as a class for expanded clones.

v_gene: TRBV6-2/TRBV6-3; j_gene: TRBJ2-7; d_gene: .; abundance: few; CDR3aa: CASRPPDKSYEQYF; CDR3nt: TGTGCCAGCAGACCCCCGGACAAATCCTACGAGCAGTACTTC
v_gene: TRBV11-2; j_gene: TRBJ1-6; d_gene: .; abundance: many; CDR3aa: CASSARSSRTLHF; CDR3nt: TGTGCCAGCAGCGCGAGGAGCTCCCGCACCCTCCACTTT
v_gene: TRBV3-1; j_gene: TRBJ2-3; d_gene: .; abundance: few; CDR3aa: CASSHSTEGGDTQYF; CDR3nt: TGTGCCAGCAGCCATAGTACGGAAGGGGGAGATACGCAGTATTTT
v_gene: TRBV10-2; j_gene: TRBJ2-1; d_gene: .; abundance: few; CDR3aa: CASTPRGANSYNEQFF; CDR3nt: TGCGCCAGCACCCCGAGGGGGGCCAACTCCTACAATGAGCAGTTCTTC
v_gene: TRBV4-1; j_gene: TRBJ2-2; d_gene: TRBD2; abundance: few; CDR3aa: CASSHTSAQTGELFF; CDR3nt: TGCGCCAGCAGCCACACTAGCGCTCAAACCGGGGAGCTGTTTTTT
v_gene: TRBV5-1; j_gene: TRBJ2-7; d_gene: .; abundance: many; CDR3aa: CASRMVIGRANYEQYF; CDR3nt: TGCGCCAGCAGAATGGTCATAGGGCGGGCGAACTACGAGCAGTACTTC
v_gene: TRBV5-1; j_gene: TRBJ1-1; d_gene: .; abundance: .; CDR3aa: CASSFRAKNTEAFF; CDR3nt: TGCGCCAGCAGCTTCAGGGCGAAGAACACTGAAGCTTTCTTT
v_gene: TRBV11-2; j_gene: TRBJ2-3; d_gene: TRBD2; abundance: .; CDR3aa: CASSLTSGGASIRPDTQYF; CDR3nt: TGTGCCAGCAGCCTTACTAGCGGGGGGGCCTCCATTCGTCCAGATACGCAGTATTTT
v_gene: TRBV6-2/TRBV6-3; j_gene: TRBJ2-5; d_gene: .; abundance: .; CDR3aa: CASSSHETQYF; CDR3nt: TGTGCCAGCAGTTCACACGAGACCCAGTACTTC
v_gene: TRBV6-5; j_gene: TRBJ2-2; d_gene: .; abundance: few; CDR3aa: CASSYSRVTGELFF; CDR3nt: TGTGCCAGCAGTTACTCTAGGGTAACCGGGGAGCTGTTTTTT
v_gene: TRBV6-1; j_gene: TRBJ2-3; d_gene: TRBD2; abundance: .; CDR3aa: CASSKTSGRQKDTQYF; CDR3nt: TGTGCCAGCAGTAAGACTAGCGGGAGACAGAAAGATACGCAGTATTTT
v_gene: TRBV20-1; j_gene: TRBJ2-7; d_gene: TRBD1; abundance: .; CDR3aa: CSAWDRDYEQYF; CDR3nt: TGCAGTGCTTGGGACAGGGACTACGAGCAGTACTTC
v_gene: TRBV24-1; j_gene: TRBJ2-3; d_gene: TRBD2; abundance: few; CDR3aa: CATSDFGLAGGGDTQYF; CDR3nt: TGTGCCACCAGTGATTTTGGACTAGCGGGAGGTGGAGATACGCAGTATTTT
v_gene: TRBV7-9; j_gene: TRBJ2-7; d_gene: .; abundance: .; CDR3aa: CASSLAEGPSYEQYF; CDR3nt: TGTGCCAGCAGCTTAGCCGAGGGGCCTTCCTACGAGCAGTACTTC
v_gene: TRBV5-1; j_gene: TRBJ2-1; d_gene: .; abundance: few; CDR3aa: CASSLLAEEQFF; CDR3nt: TGCGCCAGCAGCTTACTAGCAGAGGAGCAGTTCTTC
v_gene: TRBV5-5; j_gene: TRBJ2-4; d_gene: .; abundance: .; CDR3aa: CASSSRTGWGEAKNIQYF; CDR3nt: TGTGCCAGCAGCTCCCGGACGGGTTGGGGGGAAGCCAAAAACATTCAGTACTTC
v_gene: TRBV9; j_gene: TRBJ2-2; d_gene: .; abundance: few; CDR3aa: CASSVAGGGNGELFF; CDR3nt: TGTGCCAGCAGCGTAGCTGGTGGGGGTAACGGGGAGCTGTTTTTT
v_gene: TRBV6-2/TRBV6-3; j_gene: TRBJ2-5; d_gene: TRBD1; abundance: few; CDR3aa: CASSHGQGRETQYF; CDR3nt: TGTGCCAGCAGTCACGGACAGGGACGAGAGACCCAGTACTTC
v_gene: TRBV12-3/TRBV12-4; j_gene: TRBJ2-1; d_gene: .; abundance: few; CDR3aa: CASSLYSNEQFF; CDR3nt: TGTGCCAGCAGTTTATATAGTAATGAGCAGTTCTTC
v_gene: TRBV14; j_gene: TRBJ2-1; d_gene: .; abundance: .; CDR3aa: CASSQVGVREQFF; CDR3nt: TGTGCCAGCAGCCAAGTTGGGGTTAGGGAGCAGTTCTTC
v_gene: TRBV4-1; j_gene: TRBJ1-1; d_gene: .; abundance: few; CDR3aa: CASSQAYREGNTEAFF; CDR3nt: TGCGCCAGCAGCCAAGCGTACAGGGAGGGGAACACTGAAGCTTTCTTT
v_gene: TRBV29-1; j_gene: TRBJ2-7; d_gene: TRBD2; abundance: .; CDR3aa: CSVDSGRANEQYF; CDR3nt: TGCAGCGTAGATTCCGGGAGGGCCAACGAGCAGTACTTC
v_gene: TRBV5-6; j_gene: TRBJ2-7; d_gene: .; abundance: .; CDR3aa: CASSWNWMGAYEQYF; CDR3nt: TGTGCCAGCAGCTGGAATTGGATGGGGGCCTACGAGCAGTACTTC